These T cell receptor beta chains were read from a single sample in a study of technical replicates of blood from several donors. Libraries were prepared by immunoSEQ multiplex PCR; TCRdb keeps only in-frame clonotypes and omits some of them. Among 60,000 to 70,000 clones listed, 95% to 98% were seen once. Sequences were obtained from T cells isolated from PBMCs. The receptors derive from a human donor in good health. CDR3s include the opening cysteine and the closing phenylalanine or tryptophan. The D gene is left open where the match is weak. Size tells how often a clone was seen (once, few, many) or the class of an expanded clone, and some rows leave it out.

size: .
J: TRBJ1-1
D: .
V: TRBV10-1
CDR3: CASSEGQMNTEAFF
DNA: TGCGCCAGCAGTGAGGGACAGATGAACACTGAAGCTTTCTTT

size: .
J: TRBJ2-3
D: .
V: TRBV5-1
CDR3: CASSPRGSANPDTQYF
DNA: TGCGCCAGCAGCCCGAGAGGCAGCGCCAACCCAGATACGCAGTATTTT

size: .
J: TRBJ1-6
D: TRBD1
V: TRBV5-1
CDR3: CASSPYGTGDSPLHF
DNA: TGCGCCAGCAGCCCGTACGGGACAGGGGATTCACCCCTCCACTTT

size: .
J: TRBJ2-7
D: .
V: TRBV4-1
CDR3: CASSQDTQDFREQYF
DNA: TGCGCCAGCAGCCAAGATACCCAGGATTTTAGGGAGCAGTACTTC

size: .
J: TRBJ2-2
D: TRBD2
V: TRBV29-1
CDR3: CSVEDFGLAGGRSGELFF
DNA: TGCAGCGTTGAAGATTTCGGACTAGCGGGGGGCCGGTCCGGGGAGCTGTTTTTT

size: .
J: TRBJ1-5
D: TRBD1
V: TRBV5-1
CDR3: CASSLSPGQLQHF
DNA: TGCGCCAGCAGCTTGTCCCCGGGACAGCTCCAGCATTTT

size: .
J: TRBJ2-1
D: .
V: TRBV7-9
CDR3: CASSTSSYNEQFF
DNA: TGTGCCAGCAGCACGAGCTCCTACAATGAGCAGTTCTTC

size: .
J: TRBJ2-5
D: TRBD2
V: TRBV6-1
CDR3: CASSEPGLASQETQYF
DNA: TGTGCCAGCAGTGAACCCGGACTAGCGTCCCAAGAGACCCAGTACTTC

size: .
J: TRBJ1-6
D: .
V: TRBV9
CDR3: CASSVSFRPGEISPLHF
DNA: TGTGCCAGCAGCGTATCTTTTAGGCCCGGAGAAATTTCACCCCTCCACTTT

size: .
J: TRBJ1-1
D: .
V: TRBV7-8
CDR3: CASSPGRGGRGHTEAFF
DNA: TGTGCCAGCAGCCCCGGGAGGGGTGGGCGCGGTCACACTGAAGCTTTCTTT

size: .
J: TRBJ2-1
D: .
V: TRBV11-3
CDR3: CASSPPQKEQFF
DNA: TGTGCCAGCAGCCCCCCCCAGAAAGAGCAGTTCTTC

size: .
J: TRBJ2-1
D: .
V: TRBV5-6
CDR3: CASRRLSDEQFF
DNA: TGTGCCAGCAGAAGACTCTCCGATGAGCAGTTCTTC

size: .
J: TRBJ2-3
D: .
V: TRBV9
CDR3: CASSPSGGSTDTQYF
DNA: TGTGCCAGCAGCCCCTCGGGGGGCAGCACAGATACGCAGTATTTT

size: .
J: TRBJ1-5
D: TRBD1
V: TRBV19
CDR3: CASSISQGYNQPQHF
DNA: TGTGCCAGTAGTATCTCACAGGGGTATAATCAGCCCCAGCATTTT

size: .
J: TRBJ2-1
D: TRBD2
V: TRBV30
CDR3: CAWSLPSGGYSEQFF
DNA: TGTGCCTGGAGTCTACCTAGCGGGGGGTACAGTGAGCAGTTCTTC

size: once
J: TRBJ2-1
D: TRBD2
V: TRBV4-1
CDR3: CASSQVGGVNEQFF
DNA: TGCGCCAGCAGCCAAGTTGGGGGGGTCAATGAGCAGTTCTTC

size: .
J: TRBJ2-3
D: TRBD2
V: TRBV7-9
CDR3: CASSLLPSGIFRGTDTQYF
DNA: TGTGCCAGCAGCTTACTTCCTAGCGGGATTTTTCGGGGCACAGATACGCAGTATTTT

size: .
J: TRBJ2-5
D: .
V: TRBV10-3
CDR3: CAISTDPGAQYF
DNA: TGTGCCATCAGTACTGACCCCGGGGCCCAGTACTTC

size: .
J: TRBJ2-7
D: TRBD1
V: TRBV6-1
CDR3: CASSEAGTGAEQYF
DNA: TGTGCCAGCAGTGAAGCCGGGACAGGGGCCGAGCAGTACTTC

size: .
J: TRBJ1-1
D: .
V: TRBV5-1
CDR3: CASSTMDSAEAFF
DNA: TGCGCCAGCAGCACTATGGACAGCGCTGAAGCTTTCTTT

size: .
J: TRBJ1-2
D: .
V: TRBV21-1
CDR3: CASSLIQRGGREDGYTF
DNA: TGTGCCAGCAGCCTTATCCAGAGGGGCGGCAGGGAGGACGGCTACACCTTC

size: .
J: TRBJ2-1
D: .
V: TRBV11-3
CDR3: CASSPGDEQFF
DNA: TGTGCCAGCAGCCCGGGGGATGAGCAGTTCTTC

size: once
J: TRBJ1-2
D: .
V: TRBV14
CDR3: CASSLLGGTAYGYTF
DNA: TGTGCCAGCAGCCTCCTCGGGGGTACAGCCTATGGCTACACCTTC

size: once
J: TRBJ2-7
D: .
V: TRBV19
CDR3: CASSLFPAGGEQYF
DNA: TGTGCCAGTAGTTTATTCCCGGCGGGTGGAGAGCAGTACTTC

size: .
J: TRBJ2-7
D: .
V: TRBV10-3
CDR3: CAISVQGEQYF
DNA: TGTGCCATCAGTGTTCAGGGCGAGCAGTACTTC

size: .
J: TRBJ1-5
D: TRBD1
V: TRBV11-2
CDR3: CASSLVWNRGPGQPQHF
DNA: TGTGCCAGCAGCTTAGTTTGGAACAGGGGGCCAGGGCAGCCCCAGCATTTT

size: .
J: TRBJ2-7
D: .
V: TRBV7-8
CDR3: CASRLTEGAYEQYF
DNA: TGTGCCAGCAGGCTGACAGAGGGGGCCTACGAGCAGTACTTC

size: .
J: TRBJ2-2
D: .
V: TRBV7-9
CDR3: CASSSGLDRIPRNTGELFF
DNA: TGTGCCAGCAGCTCTGGCCTAGACAGAATACCAAGGAACACCGGGGAGCTGTTTTTT

size: .
J: TRBJ1-5
D: .
V: TRBV6-6
CDR3: CASSLQGQPQHF
DNA: TGTGCCAGCAGTTTACAGGGTCAGCCCCAGCATTTT